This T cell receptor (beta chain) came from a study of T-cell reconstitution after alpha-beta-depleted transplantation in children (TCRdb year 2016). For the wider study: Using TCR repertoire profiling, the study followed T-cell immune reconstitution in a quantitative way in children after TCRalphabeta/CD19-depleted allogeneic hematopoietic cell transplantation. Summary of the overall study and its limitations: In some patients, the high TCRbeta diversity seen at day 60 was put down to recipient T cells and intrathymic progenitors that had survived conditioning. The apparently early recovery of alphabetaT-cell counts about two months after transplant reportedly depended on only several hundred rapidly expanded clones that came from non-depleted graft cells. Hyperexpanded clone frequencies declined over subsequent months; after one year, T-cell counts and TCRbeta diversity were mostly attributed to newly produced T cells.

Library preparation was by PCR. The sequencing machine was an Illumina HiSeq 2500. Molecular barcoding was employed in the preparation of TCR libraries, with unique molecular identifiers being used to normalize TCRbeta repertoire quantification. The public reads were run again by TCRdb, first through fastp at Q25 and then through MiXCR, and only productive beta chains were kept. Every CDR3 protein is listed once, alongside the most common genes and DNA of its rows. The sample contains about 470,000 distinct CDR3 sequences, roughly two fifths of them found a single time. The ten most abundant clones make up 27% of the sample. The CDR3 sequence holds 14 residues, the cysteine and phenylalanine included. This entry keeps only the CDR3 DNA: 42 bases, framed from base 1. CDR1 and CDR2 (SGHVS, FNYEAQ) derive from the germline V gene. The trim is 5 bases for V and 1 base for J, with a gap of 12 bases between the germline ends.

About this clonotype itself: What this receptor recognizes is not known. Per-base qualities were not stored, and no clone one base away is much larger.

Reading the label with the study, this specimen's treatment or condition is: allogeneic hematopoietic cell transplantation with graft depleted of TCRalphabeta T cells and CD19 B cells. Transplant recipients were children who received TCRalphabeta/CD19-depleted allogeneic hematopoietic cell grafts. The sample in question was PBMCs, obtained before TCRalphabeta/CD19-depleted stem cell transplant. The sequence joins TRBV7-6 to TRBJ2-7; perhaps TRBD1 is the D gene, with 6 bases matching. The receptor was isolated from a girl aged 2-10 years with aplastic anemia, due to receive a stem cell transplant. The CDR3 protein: CASSPTGSSYEQYF. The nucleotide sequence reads TGTGCCAGCAGCCCCACAGGGTCGTCCTACGAGCAGTACTTC.